These 7 T cell receptor beta chains share one sample of origin, sequenced in a study of blood T cell repertoires in COVID-19. The repertoire was sequenced with immunoSEQ multiplex PCR; TCRdb's copy has only in-frame clones and lacks some. The sample holds around 300,000 clones, about nine tenths seen once. Sequencing was performed on peripheral blood. These receptors originate from a woman between 25 and 40 years old with COVID-19, enrolled during active disease.

J is TRBJ2-2 and V is TRBV24-1; TRBD2 matches 7 bases. The CDR3 has 16 amino acids. Losses at the gene ends were 1 base for V and 1 base for J; bases not matched to a gene: 2. CDR1 is KGHDR and CDR2 is SFDVKD in the germline V gene. The CDR3 is CATSDFERENTGELFF. The CDR3 nucleotides read TGTGCCACCAGTGATTTCGAGCGGGAGAACACCGGGGAGCTGTTTTTT.

The V and J genes are TRBV19 and TRBJ2-3; 8 bases match TRBD2. This CDR3 is built from 17 residues. The germline V gene encodes CDR1 LNHDA and CDR2 SQIVND (reference sequence). The V and J ends lost 3 bases and 8 bases, in that order; junction bases with no gene match: 16. The CDR3 loop reads CASSIDSGSIKMVTQYF. As DNA, the CDR3 is TGTGCCAGTAGTATTGACAGCGGGAGTATAAAAATGGTTACGCAGTATTTT. The whole variable domain, filled in from reference TRBV19 and TRBJ2-3, reads DGGITQSPKYLFRKEGQNVTLSCEQNLNHDAMYWYRQDPGQGLRLIYYSQIVNDFQKGDIAEGYSVSREKKESFPLTVTSAQKNPTAFYLCASSIDSGSIKMVTQYFGPGTRLTVL.

This chain links TRBV20-1 with TRBJ1-3; D gene unclear. V was shortened by 5 bases and J by 3 bases, with 5 bases between the two germline ends. Germline V lookup: CDR1 DFQATT, CDR2 SNEGSKA (reference sequence). The CDR3 is 11 amino acids. CDR3 DNA sequence: TGCAGTGCTCCTCTTGGAAACACCATATATTTT. This gives the protein CSAPLGNTIYF.

The rearrangement links TRBV30 to TRBJ2-7, with a weak D call TRBD2 (5 bases). The CDR3 totals 11 residues. Per the germline V gene, CDR1 is GTSNPN and CDR2 is SVGIG (reference sequence). V shed 3 bases and J shed 6 bases, with 9 bases lying between them. The CDR3 region is CAWSGNREQYF. The CDR3 DNA reads as TGTGCCTGGAGCGGGAACCGCGAGCAGTACTTC.

The chain uses TRBV19 and TRBJ1-1, with D possibly TRBD1 on 6 matching bases. The CDR3 loop spans 15 amino acids. V gave up 3 bases and J gave up 5 bases, with 16 bases separating them. Germline lookup yields CDR1 LNHDA and CDR2 SQIVND (reference sequence). The CDR3 is CASSIGRGGWTEAFF. The CDR3 DNA reads as TGTGCCAGTAGTATTGGTCGGGGGGGCTGGACTGAAGCTTTCTTT. The complete variable domain, with remaining parts taken from reference TRBV19 and TRBJ1-1, reads DGGITQSPKYLFRKEGQNVTLSCEQNLNHDAMYWYRQDPGQGLRLIYYSQIVNDFQKGDIAEGYSVSREKKESFPLTVTSAQKNPTAFYLCASSIGRGGWTEAFFGQGTRLTVV.

This chain connects TRBV30 to TRBJ2-1; 9 bases align to TRBD2. The V gene's germline CDR1 is GTSNPN and CDR2 SVGIG (reference sequence). Trimming cost V 1 base and J 4 bases; bases outside gene matches: 8. The length of the CDR3 is 16 residues. CDR3 bases: TGTGCCTGGAGTGGGCTGACTAGCGGCTTTTACAATGAGCAGTTCTTC. This gives the protein CAWSGLTSGFYNEQFF.

The V gene is TRBV5-6, the J gene TRBJ1-4; D possibly corresponds to TRBD1 (6 bases). Trimming cost V 7 bases and J 6 bases, with 10 bases left between them. Germline CDR1 is SGHDT and CDR2 is YYEEEE. The CDR3 contains 12 residues. CDR3 sequence: CASGQGHEKLFF. The CDR3 nucleotides are TGTGCCAGCGGGCAGGGGCATGAAAAACTGTTTTTT.